Listed below are T cell receptor beta chains from one sample, sequenced in a study of naive and memory T cell subsets. TCRdb ran MiXCR on the UMI-ligation and nested PCR reads and lists one entry per CDR3 protein. The sample contains 120,000 to 150,000 distinct CDR3 sequences, more than 15% of which appear only once. Input material: naive CD8+ T cells from blood. The receptors originated from a human donor in good health. The CDR3 runs from the conserved cysteine through the conserved F or W. D genes are given only for firm matches. Clone size is given for some rows only: seen once, a few or many times, or a class if the clone is expanded.

j_call clone_size d_call v_call cdr3_aa cdr3_nt
TRBJ2-5 many - TRBV7-6 CASSLKGVETQYF TGTGCCAGCAGCTTAAAGGGAGTTGAGACCCAGTACTTC
TRBJ2-3 few - TRBV5-5 CASSAGGVVGYF TGTGCCAGCAGCGCCGGCGGGGTTGTCGGGTATTTT
TRBJ2-6 - - TRBV5-6 CASSLDGANVLTF TGTGCCAGCAGCTTGGATGGGGCCAACGTCCTGACTTTC
TRBJ1-1 - - TRBV6-2/TRBV6-3 CASRDTEAFF TGTGCCAGTAGAGACACTGAAGCTTTCTTT
TRBJ2-3 - - TRBV5-6 CASSLEGSDHTDTQYF TGTGCCAGCAGCTTGGAGGGCAGCGATCACACAGATACGCAGTATTTT
TRBJ1-1 few - TRBV9 CASSSDPRDSEAFF TGTGCCAGCAGCTCGGACCCCAGGGACTCTGAAGCTTTCTTT
TRBJ1-6 - - TRBV29-1 CSAELRDMTDPLHF TGCAGCGCCGAACTCCGGGACATGACGGATCCCCTCCACTTT
TRBJ2-7 - - TRBV27 CASSLGTPHREQYF TGTGCCAGCAGTCTCGGGACTCCCCATCGGGAGCAGTACTTC
TRBJ2-7 few TRBD1 TRBV20-1 CSAKEDRGDYEQYF TGCAGTGCCAAGGAGGACAGGGGGGACTACGAGCAGTACTTC
TRBJ2-2 - - TRBV7-6 CASSLGSERGELFF TGTGCCAGCAGCTTAGGTTCTGAACGGGGGGAGCTGTTTTTT
TRBJ2-1 few - TRBV28 CASLTGTLSHAEQFF TGTGCCAGCTTAACCGGGACCCTCTCGCACGCTGAGCAGTTCTTC
TRBJ2-1 few - TRBV21-1 CASSKVGESGRLPYNEQFF TGTGCCAGCAGCAAAGTGGGGGAGAGCGGGAGGCTGCCCTACAATGAGCAGTTCTTC
TRBJ2-7 - TRBD1 TRBV9 CASSPQLGTGDYEQYF TGTGCCAGCAGCCCCCAGCTGGGGACAGGGGACTACGAGCAGTACTTC
TRBJ2-7 few - TRBV9 CASSGALGEQYF TGTGCCAGCAGCGGAGCCCTCGGGGAGCAGTACTTC
TRBJ2-1 - - TRBV28 CASSFSWGGGDNEQFF TGTGCCAGCAGTTTTTCATGGGGAGGAGGAGACAATGAGCAGTTCTTC
TRBJ2-1 - - TRBV6-2/TRBV6-3 CASSYSTTISDEQFF TGTGCCAGCAGTTATAGTACCACCATTTCGGATGAGCAGTTCTTC
TRBJ2-5 - - TRBV7-7 CASSQHGRGEETQYF TGTGCTAGCAGCCAACACGGCAGGGGAGAAGAGACCCAGTACTTC
TRBJ2-3 - - TRBV29-1 CSVEPPSTDTQYF TGCAGCGTTGAACCTCCAAGCACAGATACGCAGTATTTT
TRBJ1-5 - - TRBV6-2/TRBV6-3 CASSSGGLGNQPQHF TGTGCCAGCAGTTCGGGGGGGCTCGGCAATCAGCCCCAGCATTTT
TRBJ1-1 few - TRBV7-9 CASSPPGDTEAFF TGTGCCAGCAGCCCCCCCGGCGACACTGAAGCTTTCTTT
TRBJ1-5 - - TRBV3-1 CASSPQGNYQPQHF TGTGCCAGCAGCCCACAGGGAAACTATCAGCCCCAGCATTTT
TRBJ2-3 - - TRBV4-3 CASSQDRGTSTDTQYF TGCGCCAGCAGCCAAGATCGGGGAACTAGCACAGATACGCAGTATTTT
TRBJ2-7 many - TRBV25-1 CASSGAYEQYF TGTGCCAGCAGTGGGGCCTACGAGCAGTACTTC
TRBJ1-1 few - TRBV9 CASSVGGFTEAFF TGTGCCAGCAGCGTAGGGGGTTTCACTGAAGCTTTCTTT
TRBJ2-3 once - TRBV4-1 CASSGPNITRRDPTDTQYF TGCGCCAGCAGCGGTCCAAATATTACCCGGCGGGACCCCACAGATACGCAGTATTTT